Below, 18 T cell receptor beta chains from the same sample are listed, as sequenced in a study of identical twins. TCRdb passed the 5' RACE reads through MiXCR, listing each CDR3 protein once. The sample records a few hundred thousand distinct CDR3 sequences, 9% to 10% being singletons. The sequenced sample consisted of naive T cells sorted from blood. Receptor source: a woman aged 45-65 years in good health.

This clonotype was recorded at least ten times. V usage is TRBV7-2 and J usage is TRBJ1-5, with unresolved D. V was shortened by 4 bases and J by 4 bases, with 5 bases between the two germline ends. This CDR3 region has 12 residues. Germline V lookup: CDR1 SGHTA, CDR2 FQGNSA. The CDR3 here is CASSSVNQPQHF. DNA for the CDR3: TGTGCCAGCAGCTCAGTTAATCAGCCCCAGCATTTT.

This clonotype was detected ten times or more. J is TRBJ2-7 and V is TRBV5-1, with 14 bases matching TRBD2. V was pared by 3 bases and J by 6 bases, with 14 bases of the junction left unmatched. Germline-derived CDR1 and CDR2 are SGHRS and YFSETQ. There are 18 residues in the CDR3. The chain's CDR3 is CASSSASGTSGRFSEQYF. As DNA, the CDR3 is TGCGCCAGCAGCTCAGCCTCCGGGACTAGCGGGAGATTCAGCGAGCAGTACTTC.

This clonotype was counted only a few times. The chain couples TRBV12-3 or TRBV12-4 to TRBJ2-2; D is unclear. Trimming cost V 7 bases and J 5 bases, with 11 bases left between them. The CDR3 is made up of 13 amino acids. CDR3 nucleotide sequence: TGTGCCAGCACCAAGAGGTTGACCGGGGAGCTGTTTTTT. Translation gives CASTKRLTGELFF.

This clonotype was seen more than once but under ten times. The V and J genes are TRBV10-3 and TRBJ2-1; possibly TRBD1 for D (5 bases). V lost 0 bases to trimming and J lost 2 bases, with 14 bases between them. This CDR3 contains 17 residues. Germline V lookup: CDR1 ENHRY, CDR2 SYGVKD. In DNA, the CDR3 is TGTGCCATCAGTGAGTCCGAAGGGGTTAGGACCTACAATGAGCAGTTCTTC. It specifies CAISESEGVRTYNEQFF.

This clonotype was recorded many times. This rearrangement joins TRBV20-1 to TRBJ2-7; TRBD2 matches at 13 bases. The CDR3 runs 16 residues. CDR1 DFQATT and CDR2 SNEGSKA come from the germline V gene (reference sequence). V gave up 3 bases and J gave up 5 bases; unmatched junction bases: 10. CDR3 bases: TGCAGTGCTAGCCGGACTAGCGGGAGAGGGTTAAACGAGCAGTACTTC. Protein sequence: CSASRTSGRGLNEQYF.

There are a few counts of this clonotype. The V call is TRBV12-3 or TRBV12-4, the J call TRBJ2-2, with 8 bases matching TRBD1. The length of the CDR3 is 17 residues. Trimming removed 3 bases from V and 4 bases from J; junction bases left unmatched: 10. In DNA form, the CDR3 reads TGTGCCAGCAGTTTCATCGCAGGGGGCGGAGGCACCGGGGAGCTGTTTTTT. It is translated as CASSFIAGGGGTGELFF.

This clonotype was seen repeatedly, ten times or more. The CDR3 is CASSRDRWEQYF. CDR3 bases: TGTGCCAGCAGCCGGGACAGGTGGGAGCAGTACTTC. The chain joins TRBV2 to TRBJ2-7; 8 nucleotides line up with TRBD1. J lost 7 bases, V lost 6 bases, and 5 bases had no gene match. CDR1 is SNHLY, CDR2 FYNNEI, per germline. The CDR3 is 12 residues long.

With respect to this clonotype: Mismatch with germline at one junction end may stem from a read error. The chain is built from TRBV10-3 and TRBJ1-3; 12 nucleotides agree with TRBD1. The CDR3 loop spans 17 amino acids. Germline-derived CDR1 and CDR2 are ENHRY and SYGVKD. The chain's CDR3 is CAISLLGQGASGNTLYF. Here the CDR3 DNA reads TGTGCCATCAGCCTCCTGGGACAGGGGGCTTCTGGAAACACCCTATATTTT.

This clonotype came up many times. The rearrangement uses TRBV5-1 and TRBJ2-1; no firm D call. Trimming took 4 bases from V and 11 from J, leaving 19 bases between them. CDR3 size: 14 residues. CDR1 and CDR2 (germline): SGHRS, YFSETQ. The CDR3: CASSQQAGPPQQFF. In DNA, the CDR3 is TGCGCCAGCAGCCAGCAAGCAGGACCACCCCAGCAGTTCTTC.

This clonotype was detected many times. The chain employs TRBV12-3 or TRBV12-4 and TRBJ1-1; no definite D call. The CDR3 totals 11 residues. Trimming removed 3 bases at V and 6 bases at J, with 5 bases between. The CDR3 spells CASSLIAEAFF. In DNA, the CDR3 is TGTGCCAGCAGTTTGATCGCTGAAGCTTTCTTT.

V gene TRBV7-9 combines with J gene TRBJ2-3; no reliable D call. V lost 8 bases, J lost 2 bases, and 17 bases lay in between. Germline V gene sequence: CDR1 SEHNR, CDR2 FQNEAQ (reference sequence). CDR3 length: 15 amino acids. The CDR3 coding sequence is TGTGCCAGCCAACCTTCTCCCGTCCCCACAGATACGCAGTATTTT. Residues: CASQPSPVPTDTQYF. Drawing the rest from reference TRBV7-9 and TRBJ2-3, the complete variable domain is DTGVSQNPRHKITKRGQNVTFRCDPISEHNRLYWYRQTLGQGPEFLTYFQNEAQLEKSRLLSDRFSAERPKGSFSTLEIQRTEQGDSAMYLCASQPSPVPTDTQYFGPGTRLTVL.

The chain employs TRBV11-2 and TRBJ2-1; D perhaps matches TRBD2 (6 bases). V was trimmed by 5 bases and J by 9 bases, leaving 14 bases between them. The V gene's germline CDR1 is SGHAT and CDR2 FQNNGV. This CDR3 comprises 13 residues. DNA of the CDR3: TGTGCCAGCAGCCGCGAGACTAGGGGTGAGCAGTTCTTC. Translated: CASSRETRGEQFF.

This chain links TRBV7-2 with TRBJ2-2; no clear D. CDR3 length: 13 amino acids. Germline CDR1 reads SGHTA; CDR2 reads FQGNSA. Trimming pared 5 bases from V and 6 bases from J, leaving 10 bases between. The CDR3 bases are TGTGCCAGCAGCATAGTAGGAGCCGGGGAGCTGTTTTTT. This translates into CASSIVGAGELFF.

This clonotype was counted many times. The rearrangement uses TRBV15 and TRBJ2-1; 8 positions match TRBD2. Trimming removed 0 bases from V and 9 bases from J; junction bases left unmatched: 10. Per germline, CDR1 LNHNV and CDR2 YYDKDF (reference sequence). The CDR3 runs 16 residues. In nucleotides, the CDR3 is TGTGCCACCAGCAGAGAGAAGGGCGGGAGGAGTGGTGAGCAGTTCTTC. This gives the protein CATSREKGGRSGEQFF.

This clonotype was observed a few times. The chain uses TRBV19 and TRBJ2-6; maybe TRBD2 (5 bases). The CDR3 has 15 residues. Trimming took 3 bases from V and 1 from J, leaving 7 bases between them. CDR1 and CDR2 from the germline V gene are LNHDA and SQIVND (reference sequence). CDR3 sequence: CASSIWESGANVLTF. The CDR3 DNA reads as TGTGCCAGTAGTATCTGGGAGTCTGGGGCCAACGTCCTGACTTTC.

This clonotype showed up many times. CDR3 sequence: CASNSRFLAGGEQFF. CDR3 bases: TGTGCCAGTAATAGTAGGTTTCTAGCGGGAGGTGAGCAGTTCTTC. The chain joins TRBV6-5 to TRBJ2-1; TRBD2 matches 11 bases. Germline V gene data show CDR1 as MNHEY and CDR2 as SVGAGI. The CDR3 has 15 residues. V shed 9 bases, J shed 9 bases, and the junction held 13 bases outside the gene matches.

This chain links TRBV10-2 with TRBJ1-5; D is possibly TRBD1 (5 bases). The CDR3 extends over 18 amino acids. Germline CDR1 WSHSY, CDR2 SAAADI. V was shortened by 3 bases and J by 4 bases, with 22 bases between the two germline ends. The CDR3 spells CASSDTRTRGASNQPQHF. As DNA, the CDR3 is TGCGCCAGCAGTGACACGAGGACGCGCGGGGCCTCTAATCAGCCCCAGCATTTT.

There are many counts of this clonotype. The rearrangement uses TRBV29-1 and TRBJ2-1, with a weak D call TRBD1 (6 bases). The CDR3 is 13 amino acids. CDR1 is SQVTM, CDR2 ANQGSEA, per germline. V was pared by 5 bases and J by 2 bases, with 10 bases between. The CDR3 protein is CSVLRDTYNEQFF. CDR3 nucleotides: TGCAGCGTTCTCCGGGACACCTACAATGAGCAGTTCTTC.